Here is one T cell receptor beta chain with its context. The antigen is undetermined. The data were taken from a study of cytomegalovirus exposure and HLA in healthy donors. Regarding the study as a whole: Some TCR beta chains (around 160 of them) were listed as cytomegalovirus-associated. A subsequent analysis found that TCR clusters from the first cohort also tended to co-occur in the roughly 120 validation repertoires, with about 94% of cluster scores above 0.

Germline CDR1 is MNHNY and CDR2 is SVGAGI (reference sequence). The CDR3 is 15 amino acids. The V end was cut by 0 bases, the J end by 0 bases, with 9 bases between. Produced via immunoSEQ multiplex PCR; TCRdb's table is partial and in-frame only. The sample has 160,000 or so clones, around 81% seen once; the top ten hold about 2%. The chain links TRBV6-6 to TRBJ2-7; D gene unclear. Sample: PBMCs. The receptor was derived from a man younger than 45 in good health and CMV-seropositive. For the CDR3, the DNA is TGTGCCAGCAGTTACTCGATGCTGAGCTCCTACGAGCAGTACTTC. This codes for CASSYSMLSSYEQYF.